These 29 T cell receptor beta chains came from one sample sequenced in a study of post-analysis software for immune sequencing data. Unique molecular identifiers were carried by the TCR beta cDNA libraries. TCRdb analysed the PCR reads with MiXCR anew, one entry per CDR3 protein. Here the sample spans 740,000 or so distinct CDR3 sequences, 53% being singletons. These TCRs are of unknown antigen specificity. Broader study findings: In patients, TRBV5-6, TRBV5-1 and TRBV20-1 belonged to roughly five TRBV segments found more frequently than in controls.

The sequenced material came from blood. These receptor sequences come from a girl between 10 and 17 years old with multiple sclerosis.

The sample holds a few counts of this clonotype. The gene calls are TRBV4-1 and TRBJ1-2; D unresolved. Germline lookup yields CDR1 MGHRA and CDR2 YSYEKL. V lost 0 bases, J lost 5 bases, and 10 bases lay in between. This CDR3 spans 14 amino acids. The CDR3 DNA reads TGCGCCAGCAGCCAAGACCCTGTAGGGTATGGCTACACCTTC. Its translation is CASSQDPVGYGYTF.

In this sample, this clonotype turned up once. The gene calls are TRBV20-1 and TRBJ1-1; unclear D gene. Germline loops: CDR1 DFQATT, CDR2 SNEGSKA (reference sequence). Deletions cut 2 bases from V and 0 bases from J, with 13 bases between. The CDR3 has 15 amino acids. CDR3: CSARNWGELNTEAFF. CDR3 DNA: TGCAGTGCTAGAAACTGGGGTGAACTGAACACTGAAGCTTTCTTT.

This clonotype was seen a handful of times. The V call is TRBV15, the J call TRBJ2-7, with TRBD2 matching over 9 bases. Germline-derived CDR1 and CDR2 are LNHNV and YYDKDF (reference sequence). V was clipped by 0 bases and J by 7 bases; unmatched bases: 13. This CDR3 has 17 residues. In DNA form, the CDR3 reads TGTGCCACCAGCAGAGATGTTAGCGGGGGACACGCAGGGGAGCAGTACTTC. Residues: CATSRDVSGGHAGEQYF.

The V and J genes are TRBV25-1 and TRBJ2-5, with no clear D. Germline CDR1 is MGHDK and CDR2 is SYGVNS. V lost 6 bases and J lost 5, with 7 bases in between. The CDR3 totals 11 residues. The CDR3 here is CASRKRETQYF. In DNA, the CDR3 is TGTGCCAGCAGAAAACGGGAGACCCAGTACTTC.

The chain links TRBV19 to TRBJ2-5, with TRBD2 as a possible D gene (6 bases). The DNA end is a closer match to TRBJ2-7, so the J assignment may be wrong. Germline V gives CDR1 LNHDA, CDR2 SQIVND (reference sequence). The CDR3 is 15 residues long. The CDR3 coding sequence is TGTGCCAGTAGGGACCGGGGGTCCAGCTCCTACGAGCAGTACTTC. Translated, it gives CASRDRGSSSYEQYF.

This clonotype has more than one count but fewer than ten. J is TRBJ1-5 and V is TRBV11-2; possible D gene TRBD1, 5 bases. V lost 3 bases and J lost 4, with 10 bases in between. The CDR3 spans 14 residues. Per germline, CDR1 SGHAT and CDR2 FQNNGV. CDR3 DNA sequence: TGTGCCAGCAGCTTTCATGACAGAAATCAGCCCCAGCATTTT. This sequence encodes CASSFHDRNQPQHF. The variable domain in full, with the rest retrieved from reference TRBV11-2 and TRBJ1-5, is EAGVAQSPRYKIIEKRQSVAFWCNPISGHATLYWYQQILGQGPKLLIQFQNNGVVDDSQLPKDRFSAERLKGVDSTLKIQPAKLEDSAVYLCASSFHDRNQPQHFGDGTRLSIL.

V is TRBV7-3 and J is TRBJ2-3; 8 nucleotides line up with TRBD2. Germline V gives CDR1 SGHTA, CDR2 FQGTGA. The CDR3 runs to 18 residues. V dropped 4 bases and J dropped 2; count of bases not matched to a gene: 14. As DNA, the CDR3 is TGTGCCAGCAGCTCGCGGTTAGCGGGGAATACCGACACAGATACGCAGTATTTT. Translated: CASSSRLAGNTDTDTQYF.

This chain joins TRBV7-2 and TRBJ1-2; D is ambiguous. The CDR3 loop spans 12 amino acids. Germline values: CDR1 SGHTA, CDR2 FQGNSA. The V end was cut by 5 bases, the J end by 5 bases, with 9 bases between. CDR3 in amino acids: CASSPERYGYTF. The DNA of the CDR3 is TGTGCCAGCAGCCCAGAGAGGTATGGCTACACCTTC.

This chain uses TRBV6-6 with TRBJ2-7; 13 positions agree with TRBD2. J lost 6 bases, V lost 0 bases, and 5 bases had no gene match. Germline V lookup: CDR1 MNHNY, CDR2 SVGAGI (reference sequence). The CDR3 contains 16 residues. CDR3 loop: CASSYSRLAGGSEQYF. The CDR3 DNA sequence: TGTGCCAGCAGTTACTCCAGACTAGCGGGAGGATCCGAGCAGTACTTC.

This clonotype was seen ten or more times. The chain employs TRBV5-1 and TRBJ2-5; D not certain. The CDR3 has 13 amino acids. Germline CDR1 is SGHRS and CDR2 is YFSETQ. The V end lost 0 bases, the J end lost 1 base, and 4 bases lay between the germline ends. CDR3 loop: CASSLDSQETQYF. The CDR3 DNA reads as TGCGCCAGCAGCTTGGACAGCCAAGAGACCCAGTACTTC.

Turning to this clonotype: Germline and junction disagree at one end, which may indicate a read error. The CDR3 DNA reads as TGTAGTGGACGGGGTGAGGGTTCCTATGGCTACACCTTC. Its translation is CSGRGEGSYGYTF. This chain joins TRBV20-1 and TRBJ1-2; no clear D gene. CDR1 and CDR2 from the germline V gene are DFQATT and SNEGSKA (reference sequence). The CDR3 contains 13 residues.

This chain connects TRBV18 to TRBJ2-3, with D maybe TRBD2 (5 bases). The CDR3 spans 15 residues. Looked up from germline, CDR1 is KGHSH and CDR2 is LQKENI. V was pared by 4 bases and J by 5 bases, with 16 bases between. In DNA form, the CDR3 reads TGTGCCAGCTCACTAGAGGGCATTCGAGAAGATACGCAGTATTTT. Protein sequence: CASSLEGIREDTQYF. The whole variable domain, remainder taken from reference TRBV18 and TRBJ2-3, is NAGVMQNPRHLVRRRGQEARLRCSPMKGHSHVYWYRQLPEEGLKFMVYLQKENIIDESGMPKERFSAEFPKEGPSILRIQQVVRGDSAAYFCASSLEGIREDTQYFGPGTRLTVL.

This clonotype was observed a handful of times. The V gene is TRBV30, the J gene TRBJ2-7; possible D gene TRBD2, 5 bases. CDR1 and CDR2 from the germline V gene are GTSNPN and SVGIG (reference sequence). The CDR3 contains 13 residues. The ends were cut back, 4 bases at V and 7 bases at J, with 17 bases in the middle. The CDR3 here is CAWTVISGIEQYF. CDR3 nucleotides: TGTGCCTGGACCGTAATCTCGGGGATTGAGCAGTACTTC.

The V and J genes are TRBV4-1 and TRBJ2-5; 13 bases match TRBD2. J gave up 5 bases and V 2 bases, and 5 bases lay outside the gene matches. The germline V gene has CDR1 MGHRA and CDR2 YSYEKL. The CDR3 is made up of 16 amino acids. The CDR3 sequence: CASSQTSGGVRETQYF. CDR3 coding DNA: TGCGCCAGCAGCCAAACTAGCGGGGGGGTTCGGGAGACCCAGTACTTC.

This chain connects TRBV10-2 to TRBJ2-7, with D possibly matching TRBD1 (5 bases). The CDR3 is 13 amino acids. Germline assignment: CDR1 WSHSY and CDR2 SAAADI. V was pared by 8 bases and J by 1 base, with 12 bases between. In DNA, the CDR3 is TGCGCCAGCCAAAGGGGCCTTTCCTACGAGCAGTACTTC. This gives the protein CASQRGLSYEQYF.

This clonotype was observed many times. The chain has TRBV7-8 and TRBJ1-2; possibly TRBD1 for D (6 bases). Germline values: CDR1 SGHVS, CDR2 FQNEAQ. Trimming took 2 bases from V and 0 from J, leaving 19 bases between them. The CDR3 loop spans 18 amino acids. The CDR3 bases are TGTGCCAGCAGCTTATTAGGGGGGGTAACAGTTGCTAACTATGGCTACACCTTC. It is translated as CASSLLGGVTVANYGYTF.

The CDR3 reads CASRDAWDEQFF. The CDR3 DNA sequence: TGTGCCAGCCGGGACGCCTGGGATGAGCAGTTCTTC. V and J are TRBV6-5 and TRBJ2-1; D is tentatively TRBD1 or TRBD2 (5 bases each). The CDR3 spans 12 residues. V gave up 8 bases and J gave up 8 bases, with 13 bases separating them. Germline assignment: CDR1 MNHEY and CDR2 SVGAGI.

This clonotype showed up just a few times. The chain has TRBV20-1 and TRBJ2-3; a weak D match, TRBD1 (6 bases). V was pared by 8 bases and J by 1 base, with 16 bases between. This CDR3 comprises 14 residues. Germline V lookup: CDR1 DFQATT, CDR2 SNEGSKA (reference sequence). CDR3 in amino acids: CSRTGTQGTDTQYF. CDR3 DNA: TGCAGTCGAACCGGGACACAAGGCACAGATACGCAGTATTTT.

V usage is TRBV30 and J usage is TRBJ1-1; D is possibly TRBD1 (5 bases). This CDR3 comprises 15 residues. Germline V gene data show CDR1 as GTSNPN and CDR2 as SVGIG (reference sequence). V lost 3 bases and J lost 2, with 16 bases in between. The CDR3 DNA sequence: TGTGCCTGGAGCCCGGCGGGCAGGGACAACACTGAAGCTTTCTTT. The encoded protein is CAWSPAGRDNTEAFF.

CDR3 sequence: CASSLYGQGRGTEAFF. The CDR3 bases are TGCGCCAGCAGCTTGTACGGACAGGGACGCGGCACTGAAGCTTTCTTT. The V gene is TRBV5-1, the J gene TRBJ1-1; 8 bases are shared with TRBD1. Trimming removed 1 base from V and 4 bases from J; junction bases left unmatched: 9. The CDR3 loop spans 16 amino acids. Germline CDR1 reads SGHRS; CDR2 reads YFSETQ.

The CDR3 bases are TGCGCCAGCAGCCAAGATCTAAGGGGGCCTAATTCACCCCTCCACTTT. It translates to CASSQDLRGPNSPLHF. The chain has TRBV4-1 and TRBJ1-6; 7 nucleotides line up with TRBD1. This CDR3 region has 16 residues. Germline V CDR1 and CDR2: MGHRA, YSYEKL. V lost 0 bases to trimming and J lost 6 bases; unmatched junction nucleotides: 5.

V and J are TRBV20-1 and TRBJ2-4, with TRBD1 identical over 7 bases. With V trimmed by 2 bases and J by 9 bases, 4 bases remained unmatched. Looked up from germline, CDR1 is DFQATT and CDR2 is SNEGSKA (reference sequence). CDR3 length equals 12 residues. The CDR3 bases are TGCAGTGCTAGATGGCAGGGGGTCATTCAGTACTTC. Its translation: CSARWQGVIQYF.

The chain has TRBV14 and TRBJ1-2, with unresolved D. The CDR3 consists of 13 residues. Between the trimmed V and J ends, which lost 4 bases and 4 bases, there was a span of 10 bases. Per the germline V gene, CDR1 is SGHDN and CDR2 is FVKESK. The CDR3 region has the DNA TGTGCCAGCAGCCCGACCCATGCCTATGGCTACACCTTC. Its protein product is CASSPTHAYGYTF. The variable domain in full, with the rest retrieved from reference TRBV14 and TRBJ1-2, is EAGVTQFPSHSVIEKGQTVTLRCDPISGHDNLYWYRRVMGKEIKFLLHFVKESKQDESGMPNNRFLAERTGGTYSTLKVQPAELEDSGVYFCASSPTHAYGYTFGSGTRLTVV.

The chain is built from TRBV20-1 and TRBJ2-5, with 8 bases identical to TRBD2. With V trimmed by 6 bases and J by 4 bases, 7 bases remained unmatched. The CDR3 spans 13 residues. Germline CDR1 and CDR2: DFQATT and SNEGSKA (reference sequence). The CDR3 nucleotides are TGCAGTGCGACGGGGGGGCCGTTAGAGACCCAGTACTTC. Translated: CSATGGPLETQYF.

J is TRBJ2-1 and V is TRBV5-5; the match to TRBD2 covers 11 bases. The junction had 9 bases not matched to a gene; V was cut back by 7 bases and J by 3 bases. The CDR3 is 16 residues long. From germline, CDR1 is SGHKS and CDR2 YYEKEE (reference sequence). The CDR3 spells CASYKMTSGDYNEQFF. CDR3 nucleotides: TGTGCCAGCTACAAAATGACTAGCGGGGACTACAATGAGCAGTTCTTC.

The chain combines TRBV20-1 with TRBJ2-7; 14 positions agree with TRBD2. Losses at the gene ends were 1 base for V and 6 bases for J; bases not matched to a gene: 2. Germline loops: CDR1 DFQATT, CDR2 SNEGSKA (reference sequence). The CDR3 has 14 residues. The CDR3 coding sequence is TGCAGTGCTAGAGTAGGACTAGCGGGAGGCGAGCAGTACTTC. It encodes CSARVGLAGGEQYF.

The CDR3 loop reads CASSIPPGQGVHNEQFF. The CDR3 region has the DNA TGTGCCAGTAGTATTCCACCGGGACAGGGGGTCCACAATGAGCAGTTCTTC. This chain connects TRBV19 to TRBJ2-1, with 11 bases fitting TRBD1. The V segment lost 3 bases and the J segment 5 bases; nucleotides outside the gene matches: 9. CDR3 length: 17 amino acids. Per germline, CDR1 LNHDA and CDR2 SQIVND (reference sequence).

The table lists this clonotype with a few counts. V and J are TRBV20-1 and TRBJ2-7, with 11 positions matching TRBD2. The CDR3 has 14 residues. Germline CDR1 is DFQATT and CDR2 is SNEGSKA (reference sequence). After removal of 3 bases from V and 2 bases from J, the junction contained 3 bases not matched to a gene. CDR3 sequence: CSARASGGPYEQYF. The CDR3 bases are TGCAGTGCTAGGGCTAGCGGGGGGCCCTACGAGCAGTACTTC.

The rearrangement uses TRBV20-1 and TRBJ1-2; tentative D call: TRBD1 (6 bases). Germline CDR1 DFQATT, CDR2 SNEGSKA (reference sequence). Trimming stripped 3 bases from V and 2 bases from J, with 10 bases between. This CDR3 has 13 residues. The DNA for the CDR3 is TGCAGTGCTAGGGACAGTAACAACTATGGCTACACCTTC. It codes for CSARDSNNYGYTF.